Below, 7 T cell receptor beta chains from the same sample are listed, as sequenced in a study of blood T cell repertoires in COVID-19. The method was immunoSEQ multiplex PCR; TCRdb's version includes in-frame clones alone and lacks a portion of them. The repertoire consists of more than 9,500 clones, with approximately 74% occurring once and the leading ten covering 5.5% to 7%. The sequenced sample consisted of peripheral blood. The receptors here all came from a man in his 60s with COVID-19, enrolled during active disease.

Sample share makes this clone medium-sized (0.01 to 0.1%). The V call is TRBV5-1, the J call TRBJ2-5; 12 nucleotides match TRBD2. V was pared by 4 bases and J by 3 bases, with 7 bases of the junction left unmatched. This CDR3 is 16 amino acids long. CDR1 and CDR2 (germline): SGHRS, YFSETQ. CDR3 loop: CASSPEASGGEETQYF. CDR3 nucleotide sequence: TGCGCCAGCAGCCCGGAGGCTAGCGGGGGGGAAGAGACCCAGTACTTC.

This chain connects TRBV19 to TRBJ2-4; D remains ambiguous. V was pared by 6 bases and J by 6 bases, with 12 bases between. CDR1 is LNHDA and CDR2 is SQIVND in the germline V gene (reference sequence). This CDR3 region has 13 residues. The CDR3 loop is CASSGRFGNIQYF. The CDR3, as DNA: TGTGCCAGTAGCGGTCGATTCGGAAACATTCAGTACTTC.

This clone has only a few counts. The chain couples TRBV7-2 to TRBJ2-1, with a tentative D call TRBD1 (5 bases). V was shortened by 1 base and J by 0 bases, with 13 bases between the two germline ends. The CDR3 is 17 amino acids. Germline-derived CDR1 and CDR2 are SGHTA and FQGNSA. CDR3 bases: TGTGCCAGCAGCTTAGGGGGCAGCGTCAGCTCCTACAATGAGCAGTTCTTC. This encodes CASSLGGSVSSYNEQFF.

This chain joins TRBV6-5 and TRBJ2-1, with D maybe TRBD2 (5 bases). This CDR3 is 15 amino acids long. V lost 2 bases and J 2 bases, leaving 10 bases between the germline ends. Germline lookup yields CDR1 MNHEY and CDR2 SVGAGI. The CDR3 nucleotides read TGTGCCAGCAGTTACAGGGCTAGCCCCTACAATGAGCAGTTCTTC. This translates into CASSYRASPYNEQFF.

This sequence joins TRBV5-1 and TRBJ2-5; 9 bases map to TRBD1. Trimming at V came to 4 bases and at J to 4 bases, leaving 11 bases not matched to a gene. There are 16 residues in the CDR3. From germline, CDR1 is SGHRS and CDR2 YFSETQ. In DNA form, the CDR3 reads TGCGCCAGCAGCGATAAGACAGGGGGTTGGGGAGAGACCCAGTACTTC. Protein: CASSDKTGGWGETQYF.

The chain recombines TRBV20-1 with TRBJ2-7, with a tentative D call TRBD2 (5 bases). The germline V and J ends were trimmed by 3 bases and 2 bases, with 8 bases remaining between them. Germline V lookup: CDR1 DFQATT, CDR2 SNEGSKA (reference sequence). The CDR3 length is 12 residues. In nucleotides, the CDR3 is TGCAGTGCTAGTGGACTTACCTACGAGCAGTACGTC. This gives the protein CSASGLTYEQYV.

The CDR3 here is CASSYVVSTDTQYF. DNA for the CDR3: TGTGCCAGCAGTTACGTAGTTAGCACAGATACGCAGTATTTT. The chain couples TRBV6-6 to TRBJ2-3; D remains ambiguous. Germline V gene lookup returns CDR1 MNHNY and CDR2 SVGAGI (reference sequence). Trimming left V 2 bases short and J 0 bases short, with 6 bases between. This CDR3 region has 14 residues.